Below, 17 T cell receptor beta chains from the same sample are listed, as sequenced in a study of blood T cell repertoires in COVID-19. Clones were sequenced by immunoSEQ multiplex PCR, and TCRdb holds only the in-frame ones, with some missing. Of around 89,000 clones in the sample, 80% to 90% were seen once. The specimen was peripheral blood. The receptors come from a man in his forties or fifties with acute or convalescent COVID-19.

The chain employs TRBV12-5 and TRBJ1-3, with a possible D match to TRBD1 (5 bases). In germline, CDR1 is LGHNT, CDR2 FRNRAP. The CDR3 length is 11 residues. DNA of the CDR3: TGTGCCCGGGGGTCTGGAAACACCATATATTTT. Translated: CARGSGNTIYF.

The rearrangement joins TRBV6-5 to TRBJ1-3; D remains unclear. This CDR3 has 15 amino acids. V lost 9 bases and J 0 bases, leaving 15 bases between the germline ends. The V gene's germline CDR1 is MNHEY and CDR2 SVGAGI. The CDR3 DNA reads as TGTGCCAGTAACCCCGAAGAGAGCTCTGGAAACACCATATATTTT. The encoded protein is CASNPEESSGNTIYF.

CDR3 sequence: CASSQGSGEGYTF. Written as DNA, the CDR3 is TGTGCCAGCAGCCAAGGCTCAGGGGAGGGCTACACCTTC. The gene calls are TRBV4-2 and TRBJ1-2; a weak D match, TRBD1 (6 bases). V lost 1 base to trimming and J lost 8 bases, with 11 bases between them. The CDR3 runs to 13 residues. Germline V gene data show CDR1 as LGHNA and CDR2 as YNFKEQ.

This sequence joins TRBV2 and TRBJ1-4; 10 positions agree with TRBD1. The trim removed 6 bases at V and 12 bases at J, leaving 10 bases unmatched. The CDR3 spans 14 residues. Per the germline V gene, CDR1 is SNHLY and CDR2 is FYNNEI. Here the CDR3 DNA reads TGTGCCAGCAGCGAACGACAGGGGGCGCAAGAACTGTTTTTT. Residues: CASSERQGAQELFF.

The chain employs TRBV3-1 (or the pseudogene TRBV3-2) and TRBJ2-7; 10 nucleotides match TRBD1. Germline CDR1 and CDR2: LGHDT and YNNKEL (reference sequence). The CDR3 has 15 amino acids. Trimming took 5 bases from V and 6 from J; bases not matched to a gene: 10. CDR3 region: CASSLRWTGGFEQYF. The CDR3 DNA reads as TGTGCCAGCAGCTTAAGGTGGACAGGGGGATTCGAGCAGTACTTC.

This chain joins TRBV6-4 and TRBJ2-2; a possible D gene is TRBD2 (5 bases). Germline V gene sequence: CDR1 MRHNA, CDR2 SNTAGT. The CDR3 is made up of 14 amino acids. V gave up 6 bases and J gave up 4 bases, with 12 bases separating them. CDR3 DNA: TGTGCCAGCAGCGCCGGGGTGTCCACCGGGGAGCTGTTTTTT. Encoded protein: CASSAGVSTGELFF.

In its sample, this clone was seen once. The chain recombines TRBV3-1 (or the pseudogene TRBV3-2) with TRBJ1-4, with 7 bases fitting TRBD1. Germline CDR1 reads LGHDT; CDR2 reads YNNKEL (reference sequence). Trimming cost V 5 bases and J 8 bases; bases outside gene matches: 8. The CDR3 spans 14 residues. The CDR3 DNA follows: TGTGCCAGCAGCGTGGGACAGATTAAGGAAAAACTGTTTTTT. Its translation is CASSVGQIKEKLFF.

The chain joins TRBV13 to TRBJ1-2, with D perhaps matching TRBD1 (5 bases). CDR1 is PRHDT, CDR2 FYEKMQ, per germline (reference sequence). This CDR3 has 15 residues. Trimming removed 0 bases at V and 8 bases at J, with 16 bases between. The CDR3 here is CASSLGQGLQGGYTF. CDR3 coding DNA: TGTGCCAGCAGCTTAGGGCAGGGCCTTCAAGGGGGCTACACCTTC.

CDR3 DNA: TGTGCCAGCCTCTTCTTCAGGGCGATCGGGGAGCTGTTTTTT. Translating it yields CASLFFRAIGELFF. This chain connects TRBV7-4 to TRBJ2-2; D is perhaps TRBD1 (5 bases). The germline CDR1 and CDR2 sequences are SGHVT and SQSDAQ. Deletions cut 8 bases from V and 7 bases from J, with 17 bases between. This CDR3 contains 14 residues.

A few counts support this clone. V usage is TRBV7-2 and J usage is TRBJ1-1; 7 nucleotides align to TRBD1. The CDR3 sequence is 14 residues long. Germline V gives CDR1 SGHTA, CDR2 FQGNSA. V was clipped by 5 bases and J by 2 bases; unmatched bases: 5. CDR3 in amino acids: CASSLQGTNTEAFF. In DNA, the CDR3 is TGTGCCAGCAGCCTACAGGGGACTAACACTGAAGCTTTCTTT.

The chain carries TRBV5-4 and TRBJ1-5, with D hard to call. Germline lookup yields CDR1 SGHNT and CDR2 YYREEE (reference sequence). The CDR3 loop spans 14 amino acids. Between the trimmed V and J ends, which lost 1 base and 6 bases, there was a span of 11 bases. The CDR3 sequence: CASSLHGEGQPQHF. The CDR3 bases are TGTGCCAGCAGCTTGCACGGGGAAGGTCAGCCCCAGCATTTT.

This sequence joins TRBV7-9 and TRBJ2-2, with D unclear. With 1 base removed from V and 0 bases from J, the gap between germline ends came to 12 bases. The CDR3 loop spans 17 amino acids. In germline, CDR1 is SEHNR, CDR2 FQNEAQ (reference sequence). CDR3 in amino acids: CASSLVSGTANTGELFF. The CDR3 DNA reads as TGTGCCAGCAGCTTAGTTTCAGGTACCGCGAACACCGGGGAGCTGTTTTTT.

This chain links TRBV24-1 with TRBJ2-3; D not resolved. Germline V gene sequence: CDR1 KGHDR, CDR2 SFDVKD. The CDR3 covers 14 residues. V lost 4 bases, J lost 0 bases, and 7 bases lay in between. CDR3 bases: TGTGCCACCAGTGACCCTAGAAGCACAGATACGCAGTATTTT. Encoded protein: CATSDPRSTDTQYF.

The V and J genes are TRBV4-2 and TRBJ2-2, with 8 positions matching TRBD2. Looked up from germline, CDR1 is LGHNA and CDR2 is YNFKEQ. This CDR3 is built from 15 residues. V lost 1 base and J lost 7; bases outside the gene matches: 5. This CDR3 is CASSQVAGYNGELFF. CDR3 bases: TGTGCCAGCAGCCAAGTAGCGGGGTACAACGGGGAGCTGTTTTTT.

The chain recombines TRBV11-3 with TRBJ1-2, with D maybe TRBD1 (6 bases). Per germline, CDR1 SGHNT and CDR2 YENEEA. There are 16 residues in the CDR3. V was pared by 1 base and J by 6 bases, with 18 bases between. Here the CDR3 DNA reads TGTGCCAGCAGCTTAGCCCCAGAGGGCGGGGGCAATGGCTACACCTTC. Translation: CASSLAPEGGGNGYTF.

The chain recombines TRBV19 with TRBJ2-5; D uncertain. The V end lost 5 bases, the J end lost 2 bases, and 15 bases lay between the germline ends. Looked up from germline, CDR1 is LNHDA and CDR2 is SQIVND (reference sequence). The CDR3 loop spans 15 amino acids. The CDR3 nucleotides are TGTGCCAGTAGTTCCGAGAGCGATGGACAAGAGACCCAGTACTTC. Protein: CASSSESDGQETQYF.

This sequence joins TRBV30 and TRBJ1-3; D gene unclear. V dropped 2 bases and J dropped 2 bases, with 10 bases sitting between them. Germline CDR1 and CDR2: GTSNPN and SVGIG (reference sequence). The CDR3 consists of 14 residues. CDR3 residues: CAWSSHSPGNTIYF. As DNA, the CDR3 is TGTGCCTGGAGTTCACATTCGCCTGGAAACACCATATATTTT.